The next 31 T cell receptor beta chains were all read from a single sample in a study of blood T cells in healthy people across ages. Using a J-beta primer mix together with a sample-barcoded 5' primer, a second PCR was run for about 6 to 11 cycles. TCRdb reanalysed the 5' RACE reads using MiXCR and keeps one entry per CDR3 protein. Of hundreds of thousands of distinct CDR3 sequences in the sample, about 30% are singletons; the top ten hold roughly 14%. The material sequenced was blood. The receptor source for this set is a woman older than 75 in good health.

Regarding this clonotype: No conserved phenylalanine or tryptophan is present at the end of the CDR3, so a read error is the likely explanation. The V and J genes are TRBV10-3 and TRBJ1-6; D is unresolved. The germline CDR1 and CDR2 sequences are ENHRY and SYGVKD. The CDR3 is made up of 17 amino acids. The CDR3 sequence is CAIGESDPLVSHSPLHC. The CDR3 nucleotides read TGTGCCATCGGTGAGTCTGACCCTCTTGTATCCCATTCACCCCTCCACTGT.

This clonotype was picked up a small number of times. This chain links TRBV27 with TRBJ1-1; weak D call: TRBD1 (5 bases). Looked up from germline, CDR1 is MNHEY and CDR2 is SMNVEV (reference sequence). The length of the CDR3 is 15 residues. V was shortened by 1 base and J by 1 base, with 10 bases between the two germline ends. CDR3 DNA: TGTGCCAGCAGTTTATATCGGACACCGAACACTGAAGCTTTCTTT. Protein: CASSLYRTPNTEAFF.

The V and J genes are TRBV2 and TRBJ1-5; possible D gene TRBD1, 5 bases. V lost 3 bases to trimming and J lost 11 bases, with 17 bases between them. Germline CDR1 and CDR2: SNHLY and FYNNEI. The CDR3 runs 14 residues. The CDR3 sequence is CASSEGRGMMAQHF. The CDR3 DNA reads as TGTGCCAGCAGTGAGGGTAGGGGAATGATGGCCCAGCATTTT.

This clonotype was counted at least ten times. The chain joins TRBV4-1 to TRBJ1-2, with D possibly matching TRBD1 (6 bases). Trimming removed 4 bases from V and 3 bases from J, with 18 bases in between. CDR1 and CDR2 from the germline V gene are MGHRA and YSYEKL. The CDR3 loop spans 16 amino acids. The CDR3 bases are TGCGCCAGCAGCCGCCTAGGTACAGGGTTGGACTATGGCTACACCTTC. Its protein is CASSRLGTGLDYGYTF.

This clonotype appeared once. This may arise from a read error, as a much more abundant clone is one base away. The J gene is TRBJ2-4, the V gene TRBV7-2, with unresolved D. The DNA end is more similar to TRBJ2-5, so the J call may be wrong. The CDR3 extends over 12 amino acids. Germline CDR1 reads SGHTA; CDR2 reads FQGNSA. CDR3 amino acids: CASSLLPETQYF. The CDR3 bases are TGTGCCAGCAGCTTATTACCAGAGACCCAGTACTTC.

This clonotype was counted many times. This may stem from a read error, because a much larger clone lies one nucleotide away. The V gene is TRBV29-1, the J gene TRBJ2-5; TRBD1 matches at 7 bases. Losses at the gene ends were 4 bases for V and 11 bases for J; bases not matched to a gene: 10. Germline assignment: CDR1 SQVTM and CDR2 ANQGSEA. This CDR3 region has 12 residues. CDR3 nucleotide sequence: TGCAGCGTTGGACCAGGGGGAAATGAGCAGTACTTC. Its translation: CSVGPGGNEQYF.

CDR3 nucleotide sequence: TGCAGTGCTAGAGATCTGGACAGGGAGGGCGAAAAACTGTTTTTT. Protein: CSARDLDREGEKLFF. This chain connects TRBV20-1 to TRBJ1-4, with 8 bases matching TRBD1. The V gene end was trimmed by 0 bases and the J gene end by 8 bases; junction bases not matched to a gene: 8. The length of the CDR3 is 15 residues. Germline CDR1 reads DFQATT; CDR2 reads SNEGSKA (reference sequence).

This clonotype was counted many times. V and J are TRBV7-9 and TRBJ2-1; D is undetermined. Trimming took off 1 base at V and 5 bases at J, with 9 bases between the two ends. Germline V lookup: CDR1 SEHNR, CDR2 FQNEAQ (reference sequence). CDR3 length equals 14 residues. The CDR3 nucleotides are TGTGCCAGCAGCTTAGTCAGGTCCAACAATGAGCAGTTCTTC. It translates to CASSLVRSNNEQFF.

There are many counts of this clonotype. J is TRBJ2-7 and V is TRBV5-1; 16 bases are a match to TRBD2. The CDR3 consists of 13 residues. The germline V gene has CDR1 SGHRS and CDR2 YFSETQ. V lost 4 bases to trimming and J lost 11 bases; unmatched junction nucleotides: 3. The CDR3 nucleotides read TGCGCCAGCAGCGTTGGGACTAGCGGGGGGGAGTACTTC. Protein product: CASSVGTSGGEYF.

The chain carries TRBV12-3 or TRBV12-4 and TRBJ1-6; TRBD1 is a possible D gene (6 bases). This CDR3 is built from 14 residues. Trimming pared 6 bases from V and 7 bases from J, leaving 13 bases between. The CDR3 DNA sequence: TGTGCCAGCAGGGCCACAGGGAACAATTCACCCCTCCACTTT. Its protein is CASRATGNNSPLHF.

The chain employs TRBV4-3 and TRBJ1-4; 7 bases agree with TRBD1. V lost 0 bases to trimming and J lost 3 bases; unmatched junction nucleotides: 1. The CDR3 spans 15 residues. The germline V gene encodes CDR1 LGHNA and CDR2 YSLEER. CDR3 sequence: CASSQETGPNEKLFF. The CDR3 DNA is TGCGCCAGCAGCCAAGAGACAGGGCCTAATGAAAAACTGTTTTTT.

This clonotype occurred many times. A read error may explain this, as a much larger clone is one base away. The CDR3 loop reads CASSYYEQYF. In DNA form, the CDR3 reads TGTGCCAGCAGTTACTACGAGCAGTACTTC. V gene TRBV6-6 combines with J gene TRBJ2-7; D is uncertain. The CDR3 sequence is 10 residues long. V lost 1 base, J lost 5 bases, and 0 bases lay in between. The germline CDR1 and CDR2 sequences are MNHNY and SVGAGI (reference sequence).

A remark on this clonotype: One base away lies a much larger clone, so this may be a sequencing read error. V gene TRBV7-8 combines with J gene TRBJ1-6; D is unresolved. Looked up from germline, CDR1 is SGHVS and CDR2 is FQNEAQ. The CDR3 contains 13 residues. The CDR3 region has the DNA TGTGCCAGCAGCTTAACCAACCCTTCACCCCCCCACTTT. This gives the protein CASSLTNPSPPHF.

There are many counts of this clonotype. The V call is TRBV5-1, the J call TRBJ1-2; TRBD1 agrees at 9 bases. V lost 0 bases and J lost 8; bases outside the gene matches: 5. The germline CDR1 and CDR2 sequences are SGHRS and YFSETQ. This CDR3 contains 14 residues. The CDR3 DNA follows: TGCGCCAGCAGCTTGGCCGGGACAGGGCAGGGCTACACCTTC. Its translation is CASSLAGTGQGYTF.

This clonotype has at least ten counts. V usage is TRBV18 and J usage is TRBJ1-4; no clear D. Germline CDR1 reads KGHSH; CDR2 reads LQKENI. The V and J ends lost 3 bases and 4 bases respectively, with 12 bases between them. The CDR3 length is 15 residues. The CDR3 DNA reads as TGTGCCAGCTCACCCTCGGGAGCTTATAATGAAAAACTGTTTTTT. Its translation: CASSPSGAYNEKLFF.

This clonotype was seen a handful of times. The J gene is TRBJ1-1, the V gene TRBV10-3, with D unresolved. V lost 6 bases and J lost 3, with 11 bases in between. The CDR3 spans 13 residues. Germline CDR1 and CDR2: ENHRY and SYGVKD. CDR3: CAISQKSDTEAFF. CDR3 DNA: TGTGCCATCAGCCAGAAGAGCGACACTGAAGCTTTCTTT.

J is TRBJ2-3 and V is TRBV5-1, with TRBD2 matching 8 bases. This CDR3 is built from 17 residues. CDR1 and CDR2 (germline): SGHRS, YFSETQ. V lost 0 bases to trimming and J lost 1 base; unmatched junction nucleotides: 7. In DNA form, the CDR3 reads TGCGCCAGCAGCTTGGCGAATCCGCGGGGGGGCACAGATACGCAGTATTTT. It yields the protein CASSLANPRGGTDTQYF.

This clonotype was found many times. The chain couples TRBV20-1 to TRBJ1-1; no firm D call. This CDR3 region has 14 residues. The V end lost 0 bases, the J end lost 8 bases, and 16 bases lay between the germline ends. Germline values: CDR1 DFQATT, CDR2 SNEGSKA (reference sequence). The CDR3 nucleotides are TGCAGTGCTAGAGAGCCAGACGACACGAGGGAAGCTTTCTTT. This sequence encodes CSAREPDDTREAFF.

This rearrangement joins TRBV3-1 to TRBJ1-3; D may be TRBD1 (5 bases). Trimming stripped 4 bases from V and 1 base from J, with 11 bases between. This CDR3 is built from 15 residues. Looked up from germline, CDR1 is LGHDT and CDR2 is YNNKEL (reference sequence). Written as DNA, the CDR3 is TGTGCCAGCAGCCGGGACGTCTTTTCTGGAAACACCATATATTTT. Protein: CASSRDVFSGNTIYF.

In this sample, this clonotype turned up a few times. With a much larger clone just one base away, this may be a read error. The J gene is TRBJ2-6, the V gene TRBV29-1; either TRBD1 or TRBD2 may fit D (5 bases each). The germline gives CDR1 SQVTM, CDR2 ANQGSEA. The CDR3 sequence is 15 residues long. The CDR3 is CSVEVGGTGANVRTF. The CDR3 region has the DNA TGCAGCGTTGAAGTCGGAGGAACTGGGGCCAACGTCCGGACTTTC.

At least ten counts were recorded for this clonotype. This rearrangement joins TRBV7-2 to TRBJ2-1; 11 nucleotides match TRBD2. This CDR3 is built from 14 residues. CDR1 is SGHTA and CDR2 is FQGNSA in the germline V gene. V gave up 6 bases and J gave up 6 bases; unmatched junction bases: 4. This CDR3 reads CASRQLAGVNEQFF. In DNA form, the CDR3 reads TGTGCCAGCAGACAACTAGCGGGGGTCAATGAGCAGTTCTTC.

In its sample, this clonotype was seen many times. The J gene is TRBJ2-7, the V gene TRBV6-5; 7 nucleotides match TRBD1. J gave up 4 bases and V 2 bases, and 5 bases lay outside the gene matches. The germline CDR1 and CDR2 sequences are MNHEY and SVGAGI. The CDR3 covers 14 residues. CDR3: CASSYGQQGYEQYF. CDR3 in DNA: TGTGCCAGCAGTTACGGACAACAGGGGTACGAGCAGTACTTC.

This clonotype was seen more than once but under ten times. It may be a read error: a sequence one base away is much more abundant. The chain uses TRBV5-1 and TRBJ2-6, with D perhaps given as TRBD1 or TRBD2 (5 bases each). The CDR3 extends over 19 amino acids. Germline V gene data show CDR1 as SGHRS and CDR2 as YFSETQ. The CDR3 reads CAGRRFRGPLSTGANVLTF. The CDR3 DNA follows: TGCGCCGGCAGGCGCTTTCGGGGACCCCTCTCCACTGGGGCCAACGTCCTGACTTTC.

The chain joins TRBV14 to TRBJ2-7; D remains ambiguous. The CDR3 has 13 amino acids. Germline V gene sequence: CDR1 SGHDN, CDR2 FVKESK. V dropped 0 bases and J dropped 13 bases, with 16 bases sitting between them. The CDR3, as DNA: TGTGCCAGCAGCCAAGATGTCATGGGTTTAAATTACTTC. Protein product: CASSQDVMGLNYF.

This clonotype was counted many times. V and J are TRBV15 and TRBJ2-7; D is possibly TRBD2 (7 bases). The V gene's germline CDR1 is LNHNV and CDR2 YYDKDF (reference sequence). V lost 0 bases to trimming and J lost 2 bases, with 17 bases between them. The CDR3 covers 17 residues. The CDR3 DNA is TGTGCCACCAGCAGAGAGCTTCTTTCCGGGGGGCCCTACGAGCAGTACTTC. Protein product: CATSRELLSGGPYEQYF. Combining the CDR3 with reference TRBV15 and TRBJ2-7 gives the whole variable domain DAMVIQNPRYQVTQFGKPVTLSCSQTLNHNVMYWYQQKSSQAPKLLFHYYDKDFNNEADTPDNFQSRRPNTSFCFLDIRSPGLGDTAMYLCATSRELLSGGPYEQYFGPGTRLTVT.

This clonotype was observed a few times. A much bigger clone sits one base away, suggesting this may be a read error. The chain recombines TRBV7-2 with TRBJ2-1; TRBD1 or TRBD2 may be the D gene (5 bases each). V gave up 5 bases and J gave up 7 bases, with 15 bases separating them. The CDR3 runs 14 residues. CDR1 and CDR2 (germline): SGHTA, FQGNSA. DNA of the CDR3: TGTGCCAGCAGCGCGAGGGGCCCTTTAAATGAGCAGTTCTTC. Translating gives CASSARGPLNEQFF.

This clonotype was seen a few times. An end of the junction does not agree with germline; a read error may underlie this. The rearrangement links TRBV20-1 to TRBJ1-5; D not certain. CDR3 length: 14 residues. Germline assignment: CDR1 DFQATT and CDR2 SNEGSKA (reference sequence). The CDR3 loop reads CSAYAPESKQPQHF. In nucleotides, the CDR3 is TGCAGTGCTTACGCCCCCGAGAGCAAACAGCCCCAGCATTTT.

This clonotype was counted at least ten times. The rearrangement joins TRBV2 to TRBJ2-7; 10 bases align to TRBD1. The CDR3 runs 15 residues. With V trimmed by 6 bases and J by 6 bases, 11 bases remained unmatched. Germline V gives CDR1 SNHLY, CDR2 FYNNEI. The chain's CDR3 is CASRKTPGQGSEQYF. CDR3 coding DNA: TGTGCCAGCAGGAAAACCCCGGGACAGGGGAGCGAGCAGTACTTC.

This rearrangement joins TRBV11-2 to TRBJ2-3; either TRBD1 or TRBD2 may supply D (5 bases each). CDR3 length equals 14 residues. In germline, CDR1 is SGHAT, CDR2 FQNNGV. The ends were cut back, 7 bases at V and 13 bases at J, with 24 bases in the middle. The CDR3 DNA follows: TGTGCCAGCACCGTATCCGGGGCCGCACATGGCAAGTATTTT. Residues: CASTVSGAAHGKYF.

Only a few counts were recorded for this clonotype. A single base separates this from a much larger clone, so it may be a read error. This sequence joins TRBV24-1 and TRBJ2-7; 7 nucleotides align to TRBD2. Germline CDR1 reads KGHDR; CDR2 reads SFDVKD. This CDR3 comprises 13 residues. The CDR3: CATRDSGGYEQYF. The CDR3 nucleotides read TGTGCCACCAGGGATTCGGGGGGCTACGAGCAGTACTTC.

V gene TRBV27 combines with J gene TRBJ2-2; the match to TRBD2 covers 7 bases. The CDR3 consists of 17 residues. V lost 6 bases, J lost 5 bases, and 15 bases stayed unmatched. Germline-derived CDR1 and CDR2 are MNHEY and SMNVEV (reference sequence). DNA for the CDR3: TGTGCCAGCAGGGGATTCCGGACTAGTAGCACGACCGGGGAGCTGTTTTTT. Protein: CASRGFRTSSTTGELFF.